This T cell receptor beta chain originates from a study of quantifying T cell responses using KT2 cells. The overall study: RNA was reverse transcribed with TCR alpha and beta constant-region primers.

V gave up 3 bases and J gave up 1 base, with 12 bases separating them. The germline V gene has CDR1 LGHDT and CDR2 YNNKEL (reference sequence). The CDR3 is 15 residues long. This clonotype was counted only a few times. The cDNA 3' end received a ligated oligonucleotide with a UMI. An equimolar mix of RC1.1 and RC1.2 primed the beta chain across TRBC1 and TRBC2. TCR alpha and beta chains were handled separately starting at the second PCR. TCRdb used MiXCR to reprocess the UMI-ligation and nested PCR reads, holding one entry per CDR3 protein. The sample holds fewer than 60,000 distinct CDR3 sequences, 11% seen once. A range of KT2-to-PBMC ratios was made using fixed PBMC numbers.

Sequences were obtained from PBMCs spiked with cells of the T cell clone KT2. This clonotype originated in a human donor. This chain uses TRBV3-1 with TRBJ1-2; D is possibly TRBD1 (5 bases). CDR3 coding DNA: TGTGCCAGCAGCCAGGCCTCCGGGGGTAACTATGGCTACACCTTC. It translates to CASSQASGGNYGYTF.